This T cell receptor (beta chain) was obtained from a study of blood T cell repertoires in COVID-19. Study information: Italy, Spain and the United States were the sources of the convalescent and acute COVID-19 samples. The analysed material was cDNA or gDNA that came from T cells, B-cell-depleted T cells, or PBMCs.

Per the original data handling: Estimates of nucleated cell counts were drawn from the amplification of reference gene primers. Libraries were prepared by immunoSEQ multiplex PCR; TCRdb keeps only in-frame clonotypes and omits some of them. V and J calls and clone size come straight from that table; D and trimming were deduced from the DNA. The table has 55,000 to 90,000 clones, 75% to 90% seen once. Sequenced: peripheral blood. The clonotype was recovered from a woman of 80 years or more with active or convalescent COVID-19.

The CDR3 DNA is TGTGCCAGCAGCCCCGGGGGGGGCGGGGGAAGCTCCTACAATGAGCAGTTCTTC. It yields the protein CASSPGGGGGSSYNEQFF. J is TRBJ2-1 and V is TRBV2, with 8 bases matching TRBD2. The CDR3 covers 18 residues. J lost 0 bases, V lost 6 bases, and 13 bases had no gene match. From germline, CDR1 is SNHLY and CDR2 FYNNEI. Drawing the rest from reference TRBV2 and TRBJ2-1, the complete variable domain is EPEVTQTPSHQVTQMGQEVILRCVPISNHLYFYWYRQILGQKVEFLVSFYNNEISEKSEIFDDQFSVERPDGSNFTLKIRSTKLEDSAMYFCASSPGGGGGSSYNEQFFGPGTRLTVL.